These T cell receptor beta chains were read from a single sample in a study of blood T cell repertoires in COVID-19. Produced via immunoSEQ multiplex PCR; TCRdb's table is partial and in-frame only. The profile shows fewer than 500,000 clones, roughly 89% of them singletons. The specimen sequenced was peripheral blood. Source of these receptors: a man aged 18 to 29 with COVID-19, enrolled during active disease. The CDR3 runs from the conserved cysteine through the conserved F or W. The D gene is left open where the match is weak.

>TRBD2|TRBJ2-2|TRBV3-1/TRBV3-2
CASSPRSGRAGTGELFF
>TRBD1|TRBJ1-4|TRBV19
CASSSRTGLNEKLFF
>TRBD2|TRBJ2-1|TRBV7-3
CASSLRASGTNEQFF
>.|TRBJ2-7|TRBV6-5
CATWASYEQYF
>TRBD2|TRBJ2-1|TRBV7-2
CASSLQAGAYNEQFF
>.|TRBJ2-7|TRBV12-5
CASGLGHSQYF
>TRBD2|TRBJ2-1|TRBV5-4
CASSKTSGTYNEQFF
>TRBD1|TRBJ1-5|TRBV15
CATDRVAGNQPQHF
>.|TRBJ2-7|TRBV11-2
CASSRGGEQYF
>.|TRBJ2-1|TRBV7-7
CASSLNSNNEQFF
>TRBD2|TRBJ2-1|TRBV7-2
CASSFELAGMNEQFF
>.|TRBJ1-3|TRBV25-1
CASSEGGGGNTIYF
>TRBD1|TRBJ1-2|TRBV7-9
CASSLVTRGLSGYTF
>TRBD1|TRBJ1-1|TRBV4-2
CASSQGDRARPEAFF
>TRBD2|TRBJ2-1|TRBV6-5
CASSNPGGGYNEQFF
>TRBD1|TRBJ1-5|TRBV19
CASQTGRFNQPQHF
>.|TRBJ2-2|TRBV3-1/TRBV3-2
CASSPPGILTGELFF
>.|TRBJ2-7|TRBV5-4
CASSRDPGSPFEQYF
>.|TRBJ2-1|TRBV6-1
CASSENMGGRNEQFF
>.|TRBJ1-6|TRBV15
CATSSRLAGSPLHF
>TRBD1|TRBJ1-4|TRBV5-6
CASSLGQGIDDWEKLFF
>TRBD2|TRBJ2-3|TRBV7-6
CASSPLAGNTDTQYF
>.|TRBJ2-1|TRBV4-1
CASSRQGSEQFF
>.|TRBJ2-1|TRBV6-5
CASSYSGVGYNEQFF
>.|TRBJ1-6|TRBV5-1
CASRTGTLDKFPLHF
>TRBD1|TRBJ1-2|TRBV15
CATSRRGGQGGYGYTF